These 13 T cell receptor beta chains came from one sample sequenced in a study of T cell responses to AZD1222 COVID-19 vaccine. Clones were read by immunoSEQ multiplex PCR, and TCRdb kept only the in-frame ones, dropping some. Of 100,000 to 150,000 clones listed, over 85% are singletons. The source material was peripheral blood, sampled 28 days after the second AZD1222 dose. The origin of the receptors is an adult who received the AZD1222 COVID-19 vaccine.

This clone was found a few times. The CDR3 DNA reads as TGCGCCAGCAGCCTTGACAGGGACTACGAGCAGTACTTC. Encoded protein: CASSLDRDYEQYF. The chain combines TRBV4-3 with TRBJ2-7, with 7 bases lining up with TRBD1. The CDR3 spans 13 residues. The V and J ends lost 4 bases and 3 bases, in that order; junction bases with no gene match: 3. Germline CDR1 is LGHNA and CDR2 is YSLEER.

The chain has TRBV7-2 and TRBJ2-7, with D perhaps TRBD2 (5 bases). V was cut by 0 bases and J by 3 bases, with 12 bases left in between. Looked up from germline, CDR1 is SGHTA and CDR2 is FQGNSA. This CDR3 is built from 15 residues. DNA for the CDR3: TGTGCCAGCAGCTTAGCCCCAGCGGAGTTCTACGAGCAGTACTTC. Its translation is CASSLAPAEFYEQYF.

The CDR3 sequence is CASSHFARWGAEAFF. The CDR3 DNA sequence: TGTGCCAGCAGCCATTTTGCTCGTTGGGGGGCTGAAGCTTTCTTT. The chain uses TRBV14 and TRBJ1-1; TRBD1 is a possible D gene (5 bases). The CDR3 has 15 residues. The germline V gene encodes CDR1 SGHDN and CDR2 FVKESK. V shed 3 bases and J shed 6 bases, with 17 bases lying between them.

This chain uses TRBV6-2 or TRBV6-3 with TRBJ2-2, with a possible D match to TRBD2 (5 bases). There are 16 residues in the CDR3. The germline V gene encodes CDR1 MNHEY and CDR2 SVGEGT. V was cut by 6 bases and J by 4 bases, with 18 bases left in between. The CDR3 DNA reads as TGTGCCAGCAGCCGAGGCGGGCGAGCGAGCACCGGGGAGCTGTTTTTT. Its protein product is CASSRGGRASTGELFF.

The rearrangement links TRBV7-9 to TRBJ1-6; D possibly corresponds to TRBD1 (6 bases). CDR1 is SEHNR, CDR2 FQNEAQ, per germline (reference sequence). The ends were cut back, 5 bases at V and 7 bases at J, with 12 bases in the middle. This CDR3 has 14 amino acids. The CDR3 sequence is CASSLTGSNSPLHF. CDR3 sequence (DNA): TGTGCCAGCAGCCTAACAGGGTCGAATTCACCCCTCCACTTT.

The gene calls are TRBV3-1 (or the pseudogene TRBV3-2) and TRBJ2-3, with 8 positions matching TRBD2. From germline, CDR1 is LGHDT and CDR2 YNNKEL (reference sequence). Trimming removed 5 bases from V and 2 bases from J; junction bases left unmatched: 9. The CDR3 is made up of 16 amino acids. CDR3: CASSFFGRGVTDTQYF. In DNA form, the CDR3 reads TGTGCCAGCAGCTTCTTCGGGAGGGGGGTCACAGATACGCAGTATTTT.

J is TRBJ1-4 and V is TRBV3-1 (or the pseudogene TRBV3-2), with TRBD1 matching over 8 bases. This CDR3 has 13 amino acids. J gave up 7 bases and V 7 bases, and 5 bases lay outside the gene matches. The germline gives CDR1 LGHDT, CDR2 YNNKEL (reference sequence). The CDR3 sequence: CASKWTGSEKLFF. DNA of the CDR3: TGTGCCAGCAAGTGGACAGGGAGTGAAAAACTGTTTTTT.

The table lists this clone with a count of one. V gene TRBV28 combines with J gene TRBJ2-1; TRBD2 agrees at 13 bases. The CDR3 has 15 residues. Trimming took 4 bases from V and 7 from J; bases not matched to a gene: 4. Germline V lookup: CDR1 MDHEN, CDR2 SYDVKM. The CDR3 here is CASSSLTSGRNEQFF. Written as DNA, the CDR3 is TGTGCCAGCAGTTCCCTGACTAGCGGGAGGAATGAGCAGTTCTTC.

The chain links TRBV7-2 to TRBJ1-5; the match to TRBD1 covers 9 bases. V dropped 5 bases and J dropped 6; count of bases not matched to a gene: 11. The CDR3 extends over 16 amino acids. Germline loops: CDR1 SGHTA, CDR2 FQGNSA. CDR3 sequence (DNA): TGTGCCAGCAGCCCCTCCCCGGGACAGGGTTTTCAGCCCCAGCATTTT. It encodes CASSPSPGQGFQPQHF.

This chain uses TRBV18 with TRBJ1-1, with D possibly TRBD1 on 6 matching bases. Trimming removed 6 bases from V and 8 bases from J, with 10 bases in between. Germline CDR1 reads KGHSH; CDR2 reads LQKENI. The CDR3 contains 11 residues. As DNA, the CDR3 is TGTGCCAGCTCCTATGACAGGGAAGCTTTCTTT. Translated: CASSYDREAFF.

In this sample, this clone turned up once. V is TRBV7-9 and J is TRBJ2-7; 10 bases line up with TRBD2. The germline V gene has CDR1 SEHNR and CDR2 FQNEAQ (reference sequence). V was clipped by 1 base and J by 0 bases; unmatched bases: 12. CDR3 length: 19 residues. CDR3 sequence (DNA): TGTGCCAGCAGCTTAGATTACTTAGCGGGGGGCTGGGACTCCTACGAGCAGTACTTC. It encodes CASSLDYLAGGWDSYEQYF.

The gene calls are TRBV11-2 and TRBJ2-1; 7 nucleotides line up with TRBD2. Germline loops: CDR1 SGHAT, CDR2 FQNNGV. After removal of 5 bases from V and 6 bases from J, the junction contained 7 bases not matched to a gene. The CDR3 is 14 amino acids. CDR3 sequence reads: CASSLGGTTNEQFF. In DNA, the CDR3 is TGTGCCAGCAGCCTCGGGGGGACTACCAATGAGCAGTTCTTC.

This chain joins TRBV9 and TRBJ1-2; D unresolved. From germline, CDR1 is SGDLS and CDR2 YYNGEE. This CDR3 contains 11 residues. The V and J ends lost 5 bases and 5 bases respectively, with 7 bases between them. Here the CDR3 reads CASRGGYGYTF. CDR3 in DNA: TGTGCCAGCAGAGGAGGGTATGGCTACACCTTC.